Each of the 20 T cell receptor beta chains below was sequenced from the same sample in a study of PD-L1 blockade in urothelial cancer (dated by TCRdb to 2015 to 2018). Receptor amplification or capture employed the immunoSEQ multiplex PCR assay. What TCRdb holds here is the immuneACCESS table cut down to in-frame rearrangements. Part of the clones is not present; checked against another copy, under half of the missing clones reflect an unresolved V gene, and the others are unexplained. This sample comprises tens of thousands of clones, approximately 86% of them detected only once. 15% to 20% of the sample lies in the top ten. This specimen was PBMCs, taken around atezolizumab (anti-PD-L1) treatment. These receptors were obtained from a man in his fifties or sixties with urothelial cancer.

The V call is TRBV19, the J call TRBJ1-2; weak D call: TRBD1 (5 bases). Trimming removed 3 bases at V and 5 bases at J, with 16 bases between. The CDR3 runs to 15 residues. CDR1 and CDR2 (germline): LNHDA, SQIVND (reference sequence). The CDR3 here is CASSIMERRTYGYTF. The CDR3 DNA reads TGTGCCAGTAGTATTATGGAACGAAGGACATATGGCTACACCTTC.

The chain carries TRBV18 and TRBJ2-5; D remains ambiguous. CDR1 and CDR2 from the germline V gene are KGHSH and LQKENI. The CDR3 sequence is 14 residues long. V lost 3 bases to trimming and J lost 5 bases, with 13 bases between them. CDR3 in DNA: TGTGCCAGCTCACCGACAACCTTCCGGGAGACCCAGTACTTC. As protein: CASSPTTFRETQYF.

CDR3 amino acids: CAIRTSVSNNEQFF. CDR3 sequence (DNA): TGTGCCATCAGGACTAGCGTATCAAACAATGAGCAGTTCTTC. V gene TRBV10-3 combines with J gene TRBJ2-1; 8 bases match TRBD2. Trimming cost V 6 bases and J 5 bases; bases outside gene matches: 6. The V gene's germline CDR1 is ENHRY and CDR2 SYGVKD. There are 14 residues in the CDR3.

This chain uses TRBV5-6 with TRBJ2-7, with TRBD2 as a possible D gene (6 bases). The germline V gene encodes CDR1 SGHDT and CDR2 YYEEEE. This CDR3 is built from 14 residues. The ends were cut back, 4 bases at V and 4 bases at J, with 15 bases in the middle. The CDR3 DNA reads TGTGCCAGCAGCCCCCCATCCGGGGGATACGAGCAGTACTTC. It encodes CASSPPSGGYEQYF.

This rearrangement joins TRBV30 to TRBJ1-3; TRBD1 might be the D (5 bases). The CDR3 has 12 residues. Germline V gene data show CDR1 as GTSNPN and CDR2 as SVGIG (reference sequence). The V and J ends lost 5 bases and 5 bases respectively, with 10 bases between them. The CDR3: CAWVSGRNTIYF. The CDR3 coding sequence is TGTGCCTGGGTTTCAGGGAGAAACACCATATATTTT. The full variable domain, rest sourced from reference TRBV30 and TRBJ1-3, is SQTIHQWPATLVQPVGSPLSLECTVEGTSNPNLYWYRQAAGRGLQLLFYSVGIGQISSEVPQNLSASRPQDRQFILSSKKLLLSDSGFYLCAWVSGRNTIYFGEGSWLTVV.

This clone occurred once. The genes are TRBV5-1 and TRBJ1-1; 10 bases map to TRBD1. Germline V CDR1 and CDR2: SGHRS, YFSETQ. CDR3 size: 14 residues. Trimming cost V 4 bases and J 4 bases; bases outside gene matches: 4. The CDR3 nucleotides read TGCGCCAGCAGCCCCCGGGACAGGGGCACTGAAGCTTTCTTT. Protein: CASSPRDRGTEAFF.

This clone was seen more than once but under ten times. This rearrangement joins TRBV12-5 to TRBJ2-4; D gene ambiguous. Germline V lookup: CDR1 LGHNT, CDR2 FRNRAP. This CDR3 has 13 residues. Trimming removed 0 bases from V and 6 bases from J, with 6 bases in between. The CDR3 DNA follows: TGTGCTAGTGGTTTGGTATCTAGAAACATTCAGTACTTC. It specifies CASGLVSRNIQYF. Together with reference TRBV12-5 and TRBJ2-4, the CDR3 gives the full variable domain: DARVTQTPRHKVTEMGQEVTMRCQPILGHNTVFWYRQTMMQGLELLAYFRNRAPLDDSGMPKDRFSAEMPDATLATLKIQPSEPRDSAVYFCASGLVSRNIQYFGAGTRLSVL.

The rearrangement joins TRBV6-1 to TRBJ2-3; 8 positions match TRBD1. J lost 3 bases, V lost 8 bases, and 7 bases had no gene match. Germline CDR1 is MNHNS and CDR2 is SASEGT. This CDR3 is built from 14 residues. The CDR3 region has the DNA TGTGCCAGCTCGGCCAGGGGGCGTACAGATACGCAGTATTTT. Translating it yields CASSARGRTDTQYF.

CDR3 sequence reads: CASSPQDRTYGYTF. The DNA for the CDR3 is TGTGCCAGCAGTCCCCAGGACAGGACCTATGGCTACACCTTC. This rearrangement joins TRBV28 to TRBJ1-2, with 7 bases matching TRBD1. The CDR3 is 14 amino acids. Germline CDR1 and CDR2: MDHEN and SYDVKM. Trimming at V came to 5 bases and at J to 4 bases, leaving 7 bases not matched to a gene.

This clone occurred once. The J gene is TRBJ1-2, the V gene TRBV5-4; the D gene is possibly TRBD1 (6 bases). Trimming took 2 bases from V and 0 from J, leaving 14 bases between them. This CDR3 has 16 residues. From germline, CDR1 is SGHNT and CDR2 YYREEE (reference sequence). CDR3 in DNA: TGTGCCAGCAGCTTATCGCTCAGGGGCGCTAACTATGGCTACACCTTC. This translates into CASSLSLRGANYGYTF.

The rearrangement links TRBV5-1 to TRBJ2-5; TRBD2 agrees at 7 bases. The CDR3 covers 16 residues. Per germline, CDR1 SGHRS and CDR2 YFSETQ. V was pared by 0 bases and J by 2 bases, with 7 bases of the junction left unmatched. CDR3 residues: CASSLAPLADQETQYF. For the CDR3, the DNA is TGCGCCAGCAGCTTGGCTCCCCTAGCGGATCAAGAGACCCAGTACTTC.

V gene TRBV7-9 combines with J gene TRBJ2-5, with D perhaps TRBD2 (6 bases). There are 15 residues in the CDR3. The ends were cut back, 1 base at V and 3 bases at J, with 12 bases in the middle. Germline V gene sequence: CDR1 SEHNR, CDR2 FQNEAQ (reference sequence). This CDR3 reads CASSLGGGTEETQYF. Written as DNA, the CDR3 is TGTGCCAGCAGCTTAGGTGGAGGGACGGAAGAGACCCAGTACTTC.

With respect to this clone: Other nucleotide sequences in the sample specify the same CDR3. The rearrangement uses TRBV18 and TRBJ1-1; perhaps TRBD1 as D (6 bases). This CDR3 region has 14 residues. Germline loops: CDR1 KGHSH, CDR2 LQKENI. V was pared by 2 bases and J by 0 bases, with 7 bases between. The CDR3 DNA follows: TGTGCCAGCTCACCAGGACAGCTGAACACTGAAGCTTTCTTT. This sequence encodes CASSPGQLNTEAFF.

V usage is TRBV15 and J usage is TRBJ2-7; D is possibly TRBD2 (6 bases). The V and J ends lost 3 bases and 0 bases respectively, with 12 bases between them. Germline values: CDR1 LNHNV, CDR2 YYDKDF (reference sequence). The CDR3 sequence is 15 residues long. Here the CDR3 DNA reads TGTGCCACCAGCAGCCAACGGGGGAGCTCCTACGAGCAGTACTTC. Its protein product is CATSSQRGSSYEQYF.

This sequence joins TRBV10-3 and TRBJ2-2; D unclear. V lost 4 bases, J lost 8 bases, and 14 bases lay in between. The CDR3 is made up of 14 amino acids. Germline V gene data show CDR1 as ENHRY and CDR2 as SYGVKD. The CDR3 nucleotides are TGTGCCATCAGTGGCTATGGTTTCAAGGGGGAGCTGTTTTTT. Protein: CAISGYGFKGELFF.

This chain joins TRBV6-6 and TRBJ2-3; TRBD1 agrees at 7 bases. The CDR3 totals 12 residues. CDR1 and CDR2 from the germline V gene are MNHNY and SVGAGI (reference sequence). V gave up 7 bases and J gave up 8 bases; unmatched junction bases: 6. As DNA, the CDR3 is TGTGCCAGCACCGACAGGGATCCTACGCAGTATTTT. Protein sequence: CASTDRDPTQYF.

The chain joins TRBV30 to TRBJ2-3; maybe TRBD1 (5 bases). Germline loops: CDR1 GTSNPN, CDR2 SVGIG (reference sequence). This CDR3 comprises 12 residues. V was clipped by 5 bases and J by 2 bases, with 8 bases between them. CDR3 sequence reads: CAWQGTTDTQYF. For the CDR3, the DNA is TGTGCCTGGCAGGGAACCACAGATACGCAGTATTTT.

Concerning this clone itself: A junction boundary mismatches the germline segment, possibly from a read error. V usage is TRBV27 and J usage is TRBJ1-3; no firm D call. Germline V CDR1 and CDR2: MNHEY, SMNVEV (reference sequence). CDR3 length: 15 residues. Here the CDR3 reads CASSLTLPGRNPIYF. CDR3 nucleotide sequence: TGTGCCAGCAGTTTGACACTTCCGGGGAGAAACCCCATATATTTT.

The chain uses TRBV11-2 and TRBJ1-1; 8 nucleotides line up with TRBD1. CDR1 and CDR2 from the germline V gene are SGHAT and FQNNGV. Trimming cost V 6 bases and J 3 bases; bases outside gene matches: 6. The CDR3 spans 14 residues. The CDR3 here is CASSSRTGYTEAFF. In DNA, the CDR3 is TGTGCCAGCAGTTCCCGGACAGGGTACACTGAAGCTTTCTTT.

The chain carries TRBV27 and TRBJ2-5; weak D call: TRBD2 (5 bases). Germline CDR1 reads MNHEY; CDR2 reads SMNVEV (reference sequence). Trimming took 6 bases from V and 4 from J, leaving 15 bases between them. There are 14 residues in the CDR3. The CDR3 DNA follows: TGTGCCAGCAGGGTTCGGGCGGGCAGAGAGACCCAGTACTTC. Translating gives CASRVRAGRETQYF.